The present entry profiles one TCR beta chain with its context. Antigen: not known. J was trimmed by 5 bases and V by 4 bases; bases with no gene match: 8. Germline V gene sequence: CDR1 MGHRA, CDR2 YSYEKL. This CDR3 is built from 15 residues. This entry belongs to a study of cytomegalovirus exposure and HLA in healthy donors. Study observations and caveats: A missense DCLRE1C variant was associated with V- and J-gene trimming of TCR beta chains in a later analysis, and an independent cohort replicated the association. With DRB1 most and HLA-C fewest, TCR association rates differed between HLA loci in a later analysis. A later analysis found common viral pathogens apparently linked to several of the most significant clusters.

The PCR had 60 Vbeta and 13 Jbeta primers. TCRdb keeps only in-frame clones here, not all; method: immunoSEQ multiplex PCR. The profile shows roughly 120,000 clones, roughly 84% of them singletons. This sequence joins TRBV4-1 and TRBJ2-5; 9 bases map to TRBD2. The sequenced sample was PBMCs. This TCR derives from a young woman in good health and CMV-seropositive. In DNA, the CDR3 is TGCGCCAGCAGCCCTAGGGGCGCGGGAGGGGAGACCCAGTACTTC. Translation gives CASSPRGAGGETQYF.